This T cell receptor (beta chain) was retrieved from a study of T cells in Graves' hyperthyroidism and ophthalmopathy. Study-wide findings and caveats: The authors' 13 V-J model separated ophthalmopathy from stable hyperthyroidism.

Template material for amplifying TCR beta CDR3 regions consisted of RNA transcripts. First-round RT-PCR targeting the TCR CDR3 was performed with the HTBI primer set. TCRdb reprocessed the multiplex PCR reads with MiXCR, giving one entry per CDR3 protein. The table has roughly 570,000 distinct CDR3 sequences, around 46% seen once; the top ten hold roughly 20%. On this clonotype: Its cognate antigen is unknown.

Germline lookup yields CDR1 LNHDA and CDR2 SQIVND (reference sequence). The CDR3 is 13 residues long. The V and J ends lost 8 bases and 2 bases respectively, with 10 bases between them. The clonotype originates from an adult woman with Graves' disease, either hyperthyroidism or ophthalmopathy (not recorded which). The sequenced material came from peripheral blood or thyroid tissue (not recorded which). The chain carries TRBV19 and TRBJ1-5; D is ambiguous. The CDR3 loop is CASYGQGNQPQHF. In DNA form, the CDR3 reads TGTGCCAGTTACGGGCAGGGCAATCAGCCCCAGCATTTT.